This T cell receptor (beta chain) was sequenced during a study of identical twins. Study-level points and caveats: Zero-insertion analyses might be partly confounded by invariant T cells like MAIT and iNKT. In cord blood, abundant beta clonotypes had fewer insertions; memory showed no trend.

CDR1 MGHDK and CDR2 SYGVNS come from the germline V gene. The CDR3 has 14 amino acids. The junction had 4 bases not matched to a gene; V was cut back by 6 bases and J by 5 bases. TCRdb used MiXCR to reprocess the 5' RACE reads, holding one entry per CDR3 protein. This sample has more than 200,000 distinct CDR3 sequences, with around a tenth found just once. This clonotype was found a few times. Its antigen is unidentified. Everyone who gave samples was a healthy Caucasian. The rearrangement links TRBV25-1 to TRBJ2-2; 9 positions match TRBD1. The specimen was memory (CD45RO+) T cells sorted from blood. The TCR was taken from a woman in her late teens or twenties in good health. CDR3 bases: TGTGCCAGCAGCACGGGACAGGGAACCGGGGAGCTGTTTTTT. It codes for CASSTGQGTGELFF.